This entry describes one T cell receptor beta chain. The target of this receptor is not known. Within one base of it there is no much larger clone, and no base qualities were kept. TCRbeta CDR3 sequencing was performed on sorted unstimulated T cells and on proliferating T cells recovered from mixed lymphocyte reactions. Fresh whole blood from fewer than 11 HLA-typed healthy donors served as the source for isolating PBMCs. The data were taken from a study of siplizumab effects on memory and regulatory T cells (dated by TCRdb to between 2017 and 2020). Regarding the research as a whole: The study looked at the effect of siplizumab, an anti-CD2 antibody, on alloreactive T-cell subsets in allogeneic mixed lymphocyte reactions made from human PBMCs. What the authors observed across the whole study: Because sequences below about 10^-5 frequency were poorly captured, only a minor fraction of alloreactive clones could be mapped to unstimulated subsets. Greater diversity appeared to be present in unstimulated naive T cells than in memory T cells, and a substantial contribution to the alloresponse seemed to be made by naive cells. The suppressive function of proliferating Tregs from siplizumab cultures was not functionally confirmed. The cumulative frequency of alloreactive sequences that could be traced back to unstimulated CD4+ memory T cells was significantly reduced by siplizumab. A naive or memory phenotype could not be assigned to roughly 75-96% of proliferating CD4+ or CD8+ clones. Of the alloreactive CD4+ clones that could be mapped, the Treg-derived share averaged approximately 67% with siplizumab compared with about 25% in control reactions.

Libraries were made using the immunoSEQ multiplex PCR assay. Each sample had some 94,000 TCR templates assayed by the deep sequencing platform. Genomic DNA extracted from sorted T cells was used for TCRbeta CDR3 sequencing. In the original analysis: The R programming language was used for clonal analysis of the TCRbeta CDR3 data. Alloreactive CD4+ and CD8+ clones were defined by comparing unstimulated samples with post-reaction CFSE-low samples. Regulatory or non-regulatory origin of alloreactive CD4+ clones was assigned by matching sequences to the sorted unstimulated Treg and non-Treg repertoires. The table was pulled from immuneACCESS by TCRdb, which kept in-frame rearrangements only. Such tables lose some clones; where checked, under half of the loss comes from unresolved V genes, and the rest has no known cause. Clonal size and the V and J genes are those of that table, whereas D and trimming came from the DNA. Recorded for this sample are around 100,000 clones; 80% to 95% of them occurred a single time. The ten largest clones take up about 1.1% of the sample.

From the cysteine up to the phenylalanine, the CDR3 has a length of 13 residues. Of the read, only the CDR3 DNA is kept; its 39 bases are in frame from base 1. CDR1 and CDR2 were assigned from the germline V gene (reference sequence) as GTSNPN and SVGIG. Trimming at the junction amounts to 1 base on V and 4 bases on J, and the germline ends lie 9 bases apart. The specimen sequenced was CD4+ T cells sorted from blood. This receptor was taken from a human donor in good health. The chain is made from TRBV30 and TRBJ2-3; the D gene is perhaps TRBD1, on 5 matching bases. The CDR3 reads CAWSDRGPDTQYF. In nucleotide form, the sequence is TGTGCCTGGAGTGATAGGGGCCCAGATACGCAGTATTTT.